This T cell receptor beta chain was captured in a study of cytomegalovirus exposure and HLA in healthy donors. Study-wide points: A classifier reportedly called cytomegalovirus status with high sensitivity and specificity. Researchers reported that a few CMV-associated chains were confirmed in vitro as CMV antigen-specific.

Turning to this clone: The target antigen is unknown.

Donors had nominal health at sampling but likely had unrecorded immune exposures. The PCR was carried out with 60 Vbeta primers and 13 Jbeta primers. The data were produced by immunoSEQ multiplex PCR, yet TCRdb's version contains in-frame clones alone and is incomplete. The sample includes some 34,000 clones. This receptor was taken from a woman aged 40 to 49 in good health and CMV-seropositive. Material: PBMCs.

CDR3 residues: CASSLEGTGGTDTQYF. The CDR3 DNA reads TGTGCCAGCAGCTTAGAGGGGACAGGGGGCACAGATACGCAGTATTTT. The genes are TRBV7-9 and TRBJ2-3, with TRBD1 identical over 10 bases. This CDR3 is built from 16 residues. Germline lookup yields CDR1 SEHNR and CDR2 FQNEAQ (reference sequence). The J segment lost 1 base and the V segment lost 1 base, leaving 2 bases of the junction unmatched. The whole variable domain, remainder taken from reference TRBV7-9 and TRBJ2-3, is DTGVSQNPRHKITKRGQNVTFRCDPISEHNRLYWYRQTLGQGPEFLTYFQNEAQLEKSRLLSDRFSAERPKGSFSTLEIQRTEQGDSAMYLCASSLEGTGGTDTQYFGPGTRLTVL.